Below, 31 T cell receptor beta chains from the same sample are listed, as sequenced in a study of blood T cell repertoires in COVID-19. Here immunoSEQ multiplex PCR was the method, and the copy in TCRdb shows in-frame clones only, minus some. The sample has about 180,000 clones, approximately 88% seen once; the top ten hold 4% to 5%. Source material: peripheral blood. These receptors all stem from a woman aged 30 to 39 with acute or convalescent COVID-19.

The chain combines TRBV11-2 with TRBJ2-1; D unresolved. V dropped 5 bases and J dropped 10 bases, with 12 bases sitting between them. CDR3 size: 12 residues. Germline lookup yields CDR1 SGHAT and CDR2 FQNNGV. The CDR3 here is CASSPIFYEQFF. The CDR3 DNA follows: TGTGCCAGCAGCCCCATCTTCTACGAGCAGTTCTTC.

A single count supports this clone. The chain joins TRBV28 to TRBJ2-1; 7 nucleotides align to TRBD2. V shed 2 bases, J shed 0 bases, and the junction held 10 bases outside the gene matches. Looked up from germline, CDR1 is MDHEN and CDR2 is SYDVKM. The CDR3 contains 18 residues. The CDR3 protein is CASSLGLAALSSYNEQFF. In DNA, the CDR3 is TGTGCCAGCAGTTTAGGTCTAGCGGCCCTGAGCTCCTACAATGAGCAGTTCTTC. The whole variable domain, filled in from reference TRBV28 and TRBJ2-1, reads DVKVTQSSRYLVKRTGEKVFLECVQDMDHENMFWYRQDPGLGLRLIYFSYDVKMKEKGDIPEGYSVSREKKERFSLILESASTNQTSMYLCASSLGLAALSSYNEQFFGPGTRLTVL.

This chain joins TRBV2 and TRBJ2-2; perhaps TRBD2 as D (5 bases). CDR1 is SNHLY, CDR2 FYNNEI, per germline. The CDR3 totals 14 residues. Trimming removed 10 bases at V and 0 bases at J, with 12 bases between. The DNA for the CDR3 is TGTGCCACCCGGACTGGCGCGAACACCGGGGAGCTGTTTTTT. Protein product: CATRTGANTGELFF.

This chain uses TRBV5-1 with TRBJ1-3, with unresolved D. The CDR3 totals 13 residues. Trimming removed 0 bases from V and 7 bases from J, with 8 bases in between. CDR1 is SGHRS, CDR2 YFSETQ, per germline. CDR3: CASSLDPRNTIYF. For the CDR3, the DNA is TGCGCCAGCAGCTTGGACCCCCGGAACACCATATATTTT.

This chain uses TRBV27 with TRBJ2-6, with D unresolved. Per the germline V gene, CDR1 is MNHEY and CDR2 is SMNVEV (reference sequence). Trimming cost V 3 bases and J 2 bases, with 8 bases left between them. This CDR3 region has 15 residues. The CDR3: CASSFLSTGANVLTF. The CDR3 region has the DNA TGTGCCAGCAGTTTTCTCTCTACTGGGGCCAACGTCCTGACTTTC. Using reference TRBV27 and TRBJ2-6 for the parts outside the CDR3, the full variable domain is EAQVTQNPRYLITVTGKKLTVTCSQNMNHEYMSWYRQDPGLGLRQIYYSMNVEVTDKGDVPEGYKVSRKEKRNFPLILESPSPNQTSLYFCASSFLSTGANVLTFGAGSRLTVL.

CDR3 sequence reads: CASSPSHQPQHF. CDR3 sequence (DNA): TGTGCCAGCAGCCCCTCCCATCAGCCCCAGCATTTT. The chain recombines TRBV28 with TRBJ1-5; D gene uncertain. Trimming removed 6 bases from V and 5 bases from J, with 8 bases in between. The V gene's germline CDR1 is MDHEN and CDR2 SYDVKM. CDR3 size: 12 residues.

The chain carries TRBV11-2 and TRBJ2-1; 10 positions match TRBD2. After removal of 3 bases from V and 7 bases from J, the junction contained 9 bases not matched to a gene. Germline CDR1 and CDR2: SGHAT and FQNNGV. This CDR3 contains 16 residues. CDR3 region: CASSFGGPGLANEQFF. DNA for the CDR3: TGTGCCAGCAGCTTCGGCGGACCGGGACTAGCGAATGAGCAGTTCTTC.

This sequence joins TRBV2 and TRBJ1-5; D remains ambiguous. Trimming cost V 5 bases and J 5 bases, with 16 bases left between them. The CDR3 spans 15 residues. The V gene's germline CDR1 is SNHLY and CDR2 FYNNEI. CDR3 region: CASSSNPISYQPQHF. The CDR3 DNA follows: TGTGCCAGCAGTTCTAACCCGATTTCCTATCAGCCCCAGCATTTT.

This clone was seen more than once but under ten times. The chain combines TRBV10-3 with TRBJ2-7; the match to TRBD1 covers 7 bases. CDR1 is ENHRY and CDR2 is SYGVKD in the germline V gene. The CDR3 extends over 14 amino acids. Trimming at V came to 7 bases and at J to 2 bases, leaving 8 bases not matched to a gene. Written as DNA, the CDR3 is TGTGCCATCAACACCGGGACAGAGACCTACGAGCAGTACTTC. Protein: CAINTGTETYEQYF.

This clone was counted only a few times. J is TRBJ1-2 and V is TRBV5-4, with 7 bases aligning to TRBD1. This CDR3 comprises 15 residues. Germline CDR1 and CDR2: SGHNT and YYREEE (reference sequence). Trimming at V came to 4 bases and at J to 2 bases, leaving 8 bases not matched to a gene. The CDR3 here is CASSDNRGYNYGYTF. CDR3 nucleotide sequence: TGTGCCAGCAGCGACAACAGGGGTTACAACTATGGCTACACCTTC. The full variable domain, its missing parts supplied by reference TRBV5-4 and TRBJ1-2, is ETGVTQSPTHLIKTRGQQVTLRCSSQSGHNTVSWYQQALGQGPQFIFQYYREEENGRGNFPPRFSGLQFPNYSSELNVNALELDDSALYLCASSDNRGYNYGYTFGSGTRLTVV.

The rearrangement links TRBV9 to TRBJ2-1; the D gene is possibly TRBD2 (6 bases). V was pared by 2 bases and J by 1 base, with 13 bases between. CDR3 length: 16 amino acids. Germline V gives CDR1 SGDLS, CDR2 YYNGEE. The CDR3 loop is CASSVRGPRSYNEQFF. For the CDR3, the DNA is TGTGCCAGCAGCGTGCGGGGACCCCGGTCCTACAATGAGCAGTTCTTC.

The rearrangement uses TRBV13 and TRBJ2-5, with D tentatively TRBD1 (6 bases). Germline V gene lookup returns CDR1 PRHDT and CDR2 FYEKMQ (reference sequence). The ends were cut back, 3 bases at V and 4 bases at J, with 12 bases in the middle. This CDR3 spans 14 amino acids. The CDR3: CASSFDLRGETQYF. DNA for the CDR3: TGTGCCAGCAGCTTCGACCTCAGGGGAGAGACCCAGTACTTC.

The chain couples TRBV12-3 or TRBV12-4 to TRBJ1-1, with D tentatively TRBD1 (5 bases). The CDR3 extends over 13 amino acids. V was pared by 6 bases and J by 8 bases, with 16 bases between. The CDR3 reads CASRKRTGFEAFF. CDR3 DNA: TGTGCCAGCAGAAAACGAACAGGATTCGAAGCTTTCTTT.

The chain uses TRBV21-1 and TRBJ2-5; the table's D call, TRBD2, was not checked against the DNA. TRBV21-1 is given as a pseudogene. The CDR3 spans 13 residues. CDR3 in DNA: TGTGCCAGCGTGGGGGCGGGGGTCAAGACCCAGTACTTC. It encodes CASVGAGVKTQYF.

V and J are TRBV6-1 and TRBJ1-1; the D gene is possibly TRBD1 (5 bases). CDR3 length: 12 residues. V lost 3 bases, J lost 10 bases, and 12 bases lay in between. The germline gives CDR1 MNHNS, CDR2 SASEGT. The CDR3 here is CASSEVGGAAFF. The CDR3 DNA reads as TGTGCCAGCAGTGAGGTGGGTGGGGCAGCTTTCTTT.

This clone was observed many times. The chain employs TRBV4-1 and TRBJ2-2; TRBD2 agrees at 10 bases. The CDR3 totals 14 residues. From germline, CDR1 is MGHRA and CDR2 YSYEKL. Losses at the gene ends were 4 bases for V and 8 bases for J; bases not matched to a gene: 4. The CDR3 here is CASSLAGGRGELFF. CDR3 DNA: TGCGCCAGCAGCCTAGCGGGGGGCAGGGGGGAGCTGTTTTTT.

The genes are TRBV5-1 and TRBJ2-7; TRBD2 aligns across 7 bases. Per germline, CDR1 SGHRS and CDR2 YFSETQ. Trimming cost V 7 bases and J 6 bases; bases outside gene matches: 10. This CDR3 spans 13 amino acids. The CDR3 DNA sequence: TGCGCCAGCGGGCGGGAGAGCCCCGGCGAGCAGTACTTC. Amino acids: CASGRESPGEQYF.

The chain has TRBV3-1 (or the pseudogene TRBV3-2) and TRBJ2-5; TRBD2 is a possible D gene (5 bases). V was cut by 7 bases and J by 2 bases, with 11 bases left in between. The CDR3 is 13 residues long. Germline CDR1 is LGHDT and CDR2 is YNNKEL (reference sequence). The CDR3 bases are TGTGCCAGCAAGACGGGCGGGCAAGAGACCCAGTACTTC. Translated: CASKTGGQETQYF.

The V and J genes are TRBV7-9 and TRBJ2-2, with D possibly TRBD2 on 6 matching bases. This CDR3 has 15 amino acids. Germline loops: CDR1 SEHNR, CDR2 FQNEAQ (reference sequence). V was shortened by 3 bases and J by 1 base, with 9 bases between the two germline ends. The CDR3 region is CASSFREWNTGELFF. As DNA, the CDR3 is TGTGCCAGCAGCTTCCGGGAGTGGAACACCGGGGAGCTGTTTTTT.

This chain uses TRBV5-1 with TRBJ2-1; D is undetermined. Trimming left V 4 bases short and J 5 bases short, with 13 bases between. Germline CDR1 and CDR2: SGHRS and YFSETQ. CDR3 length: 14 residues. CDR3 bases: TGCGCCAGCAGCCCAGAACGCCAGAACAATGAGCAGTTCTTC. Translation: CASSPERQNNEQFF.

The V call is TRBV2, the J call TRBJ2-7; 8 nucleotides match TRBD1. Trimming took 3 bases from V and 6 from J; bases not matched to a gene: 7. This CDR3 is 14 amino acids long. Germline CDR1 is SNHLY and CDR2 is FYNNEI. The CDR3 DNA is TGTGCCAGCAGTGATCGGACAGGGATGGGCGAGCAGTACTTC. Residues: CASSDRTGMGEQYF.

This clone appeared once. A read error may account for a junction end that differs from germline. The chain carries TRBV7-7 and TRBJ2-5; a possible D gene is TRBD2 (6 bases). In germline, CDR1 is SSHAT, CDR2 FNYEAQ (reference sequence). This CDR3 has 12 amino acids. CDR3 protein: CASSISGETQYF. DNA of the CDR3: TGTGCTAGCAGCATCAGCGGGGAGACCCAGTACTTC.

DNA for the CDR3: TGTGCCAGCTCACCCTCGACCGGAGCCTACAATGAGCAGTTCTTC. Protein sequence: CASSPSTGAYNEQFF. V is TRBV18 and J is TRBJ2-1, with unresolved D. Trimming removed 3 bases from V and 2 bases from J, with 11 bases in between. The CDR3 runs to 15 residues. CDR1 and CDR2 (germline): KGHSH, LQKENI. The complete variable domain, with remaining parts taken from reference TRBV18 and TRBJ2-1, reads NAGVMQNPRHLVRRRGQEARLRCSPMKGHSHVYWYRQLPEEGLKFMVYLQKENIIDESGMPKERFSAEFPKEGPSILRIQQVVRGDSAAYFCASSPSTGAYNEQFFGPGTRLTVL.

The chain is built from TRBV28 and TRBJ2-3; D is uncertain. The germline gives CDR1 MDHEN, CDR2 SYDVKM. V lost 3 bases and J lost 6, with 4 bases in between. The CDR3 has 11 amino acids. The CDR3 protein is CASSLYDTQYF. The CDR3 DNA is TGTGCCAGCAGTTTGTATGATACGCAGTATTTT.

The chain is built from TRBV5-1 and TRBJ2-5; 7 bases are shared with TRBD1. Germline V lookup: CDR1 SGHRS, CDR2 YFSETQ. The junction had 5 bases not matched to a gene; V was cut back by 0 bases and J by 3 bases. The CDR3 has 15 residues. The DNA of the CDR3 is TGCGCCAGCAGCTTGGTCCCAGGACAGGAAGAGACCCAGTACTTC. This gives the protein CASSLVPGQEETQYF.

The rearrangement joins TRBV27 to TRBJ2-1, with TRBD2 identical over 11 bases. Germline V gives CDR1 MNHEY, CDR2 SMNVEV (reference sequence). The CDR3 length is 16 residues. The junction had 8 bases not matched to a gene; V was cut back by 3 bases and J by 7 bases. The CDR3 DNA follows: TGTGCCAGCAGTTTGGCGGGACTAGCGGAGGCTAATGAGCAGTTCTTC. As protein: CASSLAGLAEANEQFF.

V and J are TRBV9 and TRBJ1-4, with D maybe TRBD1 (5 bases). The V end lost 4 bases, the J end lost 5 bases, and 15 bases lay between the germline ends. Germline V gives CDR1 SGDLS, CDR2 YYNGEE. This CDR3 spans 15 amino acids. In nucleotides, the CDR3 is TGTGCCAGCAGCAGGGGAGGGGCCCTGAATGAAAAACTGTTTTTT. Translation gives CASSRGGALNEKLFF.

A single count supports this clone. The chain links TRBV6-2 or TRBV6-3 to TRBJ2-5; 7 nucleotides match TRBD2. V trimming: 6 bases; J trimming: 3 bases; junction bases outside the gene matches: 10. Looked up from germline, CDR1 is MNHEY and CDR2 is SVGEGT. CDR3 length: 15 residues. The CDR3 DNA follows: TGTGCCAGCAGCCCCCCCTCGGGGGGAGAAGAGACCCAGTACTTC. It encodes CASSPPSGGEETQYF.

This clone appeared a few times. The V and J genes are TRBV28 and TRBJ1-5; possible D gene TRBD1, 6 bases. The CDR3 loop spans 14 amino acids. V lost 7 bases and J 5 bases, leaving 15 bases between the germline ends. Germline V CDR1 and CDR2: MDHEN, SYDVKM. CDR3 protein: CASTSQGTYQPQHF. Here the CDR3 DNA reads TGTGCCAGCACCTCACAGGGAACCTATCAGCCCCAGCATTTT.

The V call is TRBV6-5, the J call TRBJ2-5; TRBD1 agrees at 7 bases. The length of the CDR3 is 14 residues. Looked up from germline, CDR1 is MNHEY and CDR2 is SVGAGI. V lost 6 bases to trimming and J lost 7 bases; unmatched junction nucleotides: 11. CDR3 in amino acids: CASSALDRVGTQYF. CDR3 in DNA: TGTGCCAGCAGCGCCTTAGACAGGGTAGGGACCCAGTACTTC.

V and J are TRBV7-9 and TRBJ2-7; 9 bases are shared with TRBD1. After removal of 6 bases from V and 4 bases from J, the junction contained 7 bases not matched to a gene. CDR1 is SEHNR, CDR2 FQNEAQ, per germline (reference sequence). The CDR3 extends over 14 amino acids. DNA for the CDR3: TGTGCCAGCAGTCCTCGACAGGGGGGGTACGAGCAGTACTTC. Encoded protein: CASSPRQGGYEQYF.